This section outlines one T cell receptor beta chain sequence together with its context. Its matching antigen is unknown. The sample belongs to a study of Ad26.COV2.S vaccination and SARS-CoV-2 variants. About the study: Donor had been placed in the Ad26.COV2.S arm of the COV1001 trial. Study-wide results and limits: Higher spike-specific TCR breadth was found in vaccine recipients than in placebo recipients. Non-spike TCR breadth was similar in vaccine and placebo recipients.

Here immunoSEQ multiplex PCR was the method, and the copy in TCRdb shows in-frame clones only, minus some. This repertoire shows 410,000 or so clones, approximately 92% found once; its top ten account for more than 9%. V lost 3 bases and J lost 0, with 3 bases in between. In germline, CDR1 is KGHSH, CDR2 LQKENI. The CDR3 is made up of 13 amino acids. Treatment specified: roughly 19 received Ad26.COV2.S at low or high dose, single or two shots; about five received placebo; per-sample allocation not given. Repertoires come from day 63 after the first vaccine or placebo injection. An adult donor aged 18-55 years was enrolled in Boston.

This clonotype was obtained from a person aged 18-65 years who received the Ad26.COV2.S COVID-19 vaccine or a placebo. The rearrangement uses TRBV18 and TRBJ1-5; no clear D. Specimen: peripheral blood, collected in a trial of Ad26.COV2.S vaccine versus placebo. The CDR3 region is CASSPTSNQPQHF. CDR3 sequence (DNA): TGTGCCAGCTCACCCACTAGCAATCAGCCCCAGCATTTT.